One T cell receptor beta chain is described in this entry. Its target antigen remains unknown. Per-nucleotide qualities are absent, and no much larger clonotype sits a single base away. The data were obtained in a study of shared clonotypes between healthy human individuals (dated by TCRdb to 2018 to 2021). Regarding the research as a whole: Two women and three men aged 18 to 49 years were included in the cohort. The study deeply sequenced blood TCR repertoires of five healthy adults to estimate repertoire size and the extent of clonotype sharing between individuals. For each donor, CD4 naive and CD4 memory were each run on three plates, CD8 naive on two plates, and CD8 memory on one plate. Different laboratories and diverse techniques were used to prepare libraries and sequence TCR repertoires, to increase sequencing depth and limit assay-specific biases. Leukapheresis yielded between about 0.94 and 8.9 billion PBMCs per donor.

Using the deep immunoSEQ assay, multiplex PCR amplified TCR CDR3 regions from genomic DNA. Extracted genomic DNA from each cell subset was spread evenly across all wells of several immunoSEQ 96-well plates, with each plate serving as a replicate. For sorted subsets, roughly 0.2 ug genomic DNA, equal to 25,000 to 35,000 T cell genomes, was loaded into each replicate PCR. Purified libraries were quantified with a Qubit 3.0 fluorometer, sized on a Bioanalyzer 2100, and re-quantified with the KAPA Library Quantification kit. Every immunoSEQ 96-well plate was sequenced on a dedicated single-read 150-cycle Illumina NextSeq 550 flow cell. The study's processing was this. Because the immunoSEQ output included only junctional sequences and no quality scores, the filtering could not be the same as the filtering used for full-length reads. Sequences were annotated with PyIR, a Python wrapper for IgBLAST v1.9, and V/J genes and CDR3 were assigned using IMGT germline references. Reads with weak V/J assignments (E-value above 1e-6), missing CDR3, stop codons, out-of-frame junctions, or ambiguous translated residues were removed. V3J clonotypes were defined by identical inferred V gene, J gene, and CDR3 amino acid sequence. The percentage overlap between two repertoires was calculated by dividing the number of shared unique clonotypes by the size of the smaller repertoire. Richness of each repertoire was evaluated using RTK rarefaction, the Chao1 estimator, and Recon v2.1 estimates of unobserved clonotypes. For all TCRbeta clonotypes obtained by the gDNA method from four donors, generation probabilities were computed with OLGA. The source is immuneACCESS, and TCRdb retained only in-frame sequences with V and J called. Part of the clones is not carried over; for the studies checked, unresolved V genes explain less than half of this, and the remainder is unexplained. V, J and clone size are those of that table, while D and trimming were read from the DNA. In all, the sample holds roughly 720,000 clones, and 90% of those were seen once. The top ten constitute approximately 35% of the sample.

Donors were healthy HIV-negative adults with no recently reported acute infections or vaccinations. Every donor was a Caucasian adult residing in Nashville, Tennessee, USA. CD8 memory samples were composed of magnetically selected CD45RO+ cells combined with CCR7-negative CD45RA+ effector memory (TemRA) cells. After blood collection by leukapheresis, PBMCs were isolated using Ficoll-Histopaque density gradient centrifugation and then cryopreserved in the vapor phase of liquid nitrogen. Analytical flow cytometry was used to check the purity and quantity of every magnetically sorted T cell population. Genomic DNA was isolated from each sorted fraction and quantified by UV absorbance on a Nanodrop 2000c. From the germline V gene, CDR1 is SGDLS and CDR2 is YYNGEE. V gives up 3 bases and J gives up 2 bases, and the segment between their germline ends measures 13 bases. From the cysteine through the phenylalanine, the CDR3 covers 15 amino acids. The CDR3 DNA has 45 bases and is translated from base 1.

The paper's findings and limits, for the study overall: Larger estimated clonotype richness was generally found for naive subsets than for memory subsets. Because the study included only a small number of donors, the genetic and exposure-history diversity represented was limited. Sharing across several donors was observed for approximately 4.6% of naive CD4, about 3.2% of naive CD8, over 2% of memory CD4, and around 0.4% of memory CD8 clonotypes. Sampling was restricted to blood, and TCR repertoires in tissues likely differ from the TCR repertoires found in blood. Compared with non-shared clonotypes, the clonotypes found in all four sorted-subset donors had higher generation probabilities. Even with the large sequencing depth, rarefaction of the sorted-subset datasets indicated that sequencing was incomplete. Based on pairwise subsampling, the degree of clonotype sharing among donors was expected to be affected by sequencing depth.

The sequence was obtained from a man between 18 and 35 years old in good health. Some clones in this sample may be carry-over from other donors' samples. The sequencing sample was made of memory CD8+ T cells from PBMCs. The cell subset or site label on this specimen signifies: CD45RO+ cells pooled with CCR7-negative TemRA cells. Recombination joined TRBV9 with TRBJ2-3, with the D gene tentatively TRBD1 or TRBD2, based on 5 matching bases in each. The sequenced DNA is TGTGCCAGCAGCGCCCGGGACCCAACCACAGATACGCAGTATTTT. Translated, this is CASSARDPTTDTQYF.